This T cell receptor (beta chain) was sequenced in a study of graft-versus-host responses after intestinal transplantation. On the study more broadly: Once they had received anti-thymocyte globulin induction, all recipients took tacrolimus and steroids for around 3 years. Study-level findings and limits: Present in recipient marrow, GvH clones included some that appeared first in ileum or blood.

Clones were read by immunoSEQ multiplex PCR, and TCRdb kept only the in-frame ones, dropping some. This sample yields about 88,000 clones, of which approximately 94% are seen a single time; approximately 0.2% belongs to the top ten. Trimming cost V 8 bases and J 6 bases, with 11 bases left between them. Germline V gives CDR1 MDHEN, CDR2 SYDVKM. The CDR3 extends over 12 amino acids. As for this clone: No antigen is known for it.

The sequences come from unstimulated CD4+ T cells sorted from spleen or lymph node cells, collected before transplant. This receptor was obtained from a human donor who was the organ donor for an intestinal transplant. The chain has TRBV28 and TRBJ2-1; D possibly corresponds to TRBD2 (6 bases). In nucleotides, the CDR3 is TGTGCCAGCGGGCGGGGTTTCAATGAGCAGTTCTTC. This translates into CASGRGFNEQFF.